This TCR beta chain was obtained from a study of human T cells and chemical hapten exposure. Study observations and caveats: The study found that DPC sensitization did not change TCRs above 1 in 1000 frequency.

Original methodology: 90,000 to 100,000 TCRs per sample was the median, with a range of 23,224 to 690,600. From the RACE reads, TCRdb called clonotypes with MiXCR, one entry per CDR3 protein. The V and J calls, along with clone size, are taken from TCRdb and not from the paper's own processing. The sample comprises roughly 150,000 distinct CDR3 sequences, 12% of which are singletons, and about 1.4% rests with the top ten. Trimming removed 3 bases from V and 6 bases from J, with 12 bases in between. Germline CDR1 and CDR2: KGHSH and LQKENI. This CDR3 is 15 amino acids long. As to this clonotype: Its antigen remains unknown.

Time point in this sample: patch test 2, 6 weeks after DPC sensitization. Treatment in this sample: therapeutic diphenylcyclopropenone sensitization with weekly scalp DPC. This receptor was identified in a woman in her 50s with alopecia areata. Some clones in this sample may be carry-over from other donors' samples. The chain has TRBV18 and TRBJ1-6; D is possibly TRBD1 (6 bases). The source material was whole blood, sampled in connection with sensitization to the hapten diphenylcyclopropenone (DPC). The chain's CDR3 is CASSPDRNGNSPLHF. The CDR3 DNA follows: TGTGCCAGCTCACCCGACAGGAATGGTAATTCACCCCTCCACTTT.